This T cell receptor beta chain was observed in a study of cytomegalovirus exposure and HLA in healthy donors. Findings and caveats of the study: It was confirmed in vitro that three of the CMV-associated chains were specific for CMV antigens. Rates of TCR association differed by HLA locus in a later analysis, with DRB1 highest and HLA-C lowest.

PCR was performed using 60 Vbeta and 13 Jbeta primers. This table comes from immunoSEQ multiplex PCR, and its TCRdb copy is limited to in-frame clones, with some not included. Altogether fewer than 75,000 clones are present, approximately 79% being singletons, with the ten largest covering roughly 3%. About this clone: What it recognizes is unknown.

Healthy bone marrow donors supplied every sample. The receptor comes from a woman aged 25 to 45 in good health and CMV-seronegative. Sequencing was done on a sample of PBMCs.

In nucleotides, the CDR3 is TGTGCCAGCAGCCTCTACTCAGAAGCTTTCTTT. Amino acid sequence: CASSLYSEAFF. This sequence joins TRBV7-2 and TRBJ1-1; D not resolved. The CDR3 loop spans 11 amino acids. CDR1 is SGHTA and CDR2 is FQGNSA in the germline V gene. Deletions cut 5 bases from V and 8 bases from J, with 9 bases between.